The 31 T cell receptor beta chains given below trace back to one sample, sequenced in a study of T cells in Graves' hyperthyroidism and ophthalmopathy. RNA transcripts provided the source from which TCR beta CDR3 regions were amplified. The TCR CDR3 first-round RT-PCR relied on the HTBI primer set. TCRdb re-analysed the multiplex PCR reads in MiXCR, keeping a single row per CDR3 protein. The sample has 550,000 to 800,000 distinct CDR3 sequences, roughly 17% seen once; the top ten hold around 16%. Sequences were obtained from blood. These receptor sequences come from a man in his fifties with Graves' hyperthyroidism.

The V call is TRBV27, the J call TRBJ2-2; D is unresolved. The CDR3 is 12 amino acids. V was cut by 7 bases and J by 9 bases, with 12 bases left in between. Germline V gene lookup returns CDR1 MNHEY and CDR2 SMNVEV (reference sequence). Written as DNA, the CDR3 is TGTGCCAGCACAGACGACCCCCGGGAGCTGTTTTTT. Amino acid sequence: CASTDDPRELFF.

Regarding this clonotype: Germline is not matched at one junction end, which may reflect a read error. V gene TRBV18 combines with J gene TRBJ2-2; perhaps TRBD1 as D (7 bases). The CDR3 is made up of 18 amino acids. CDR1 and CDR2 from the germline V gene are KGHSH and LQKENI. The CDR3 reads CASSPPGFQDRFTGGLFF. The CDR3 nucleotides are TGTGCCAGCTCACCACCGGGATTTCAGGACAGGTTTACCGGGGGGCTGTTTTTT.

This clonotype showed up many times. The rearrangement joins TRBV11-1 to TRBJ2-7; TRBD2 might be the D (6 bases). The V end was cut by 5 bases, the J end by 3 bases, with 17 bases between. This CDR3 is built from 15 residues. The germline V gene encodes CDR1 SGHAT and CDR2 FQDESV (reference sequence). The CDR3 DNA sequence: TGTGCCAGCAGCCGGGACTTCAGGGAGGACTACGAGCAGTACTTC. Its translation is CASSRDFREDYEQYF. Looking up the rest from reference TRBV11-1 and TRBJ2-7 gives the full variable domain: EAEVAQSPRYKITEKSQAVAFWCDPISGHATLYWYRQILGQGPELLVQFQDESVVDDSQLPKDRFSAERLKGVDSTLKIQPAELGDSAMYLCASSRDFREDYEQYFGPGTRLTVT.

This chain connects TRBV5-1 to TRBJ2-1; 8 positions match TRBD2. The CDR3 is 14 amino acids. V dropped 5 bases and J dropped 8; count of bases not matched to a gene: 9. CDR1 is SGHRS and CDR2 is YFSETQ in the germline V gene. The CDR3 DNA reads TGCGCCAGCAGGACTAGCGATAATGTCGATGAGCAGTTCTTC. It specifies CASRTSDNVDEQFF.

This clonotype has more than one count but fewer than ten. This chain joins TRBV19 and TRBJ2-3; D might be TRBD2 (6 bases). Germline assignment: CDR1 LNHDA and CDR2 SQIVND (reference sequence). This CDR3 has 14 residues. Trimming left V 7 bases short and J 4 bases short, with 15 bases between. DNA for the CDR3: TGTGCCAGTAATATGGGACTTCTGGCAGATACGCAGTATTTT. This gives the protein CASNMGLLADTQYF.

This clonotype showed up many times. The chain has TRBV28 and TRBJ2-7; the match to TRBD2 covers 14 bases. V was clipped by 5 bases and J by 5 bases; unmatched bases: 5. Germline CDR1 is MDHEN and CDR2 is SYDVKM. This CDR3 is 15 amino acids long. For the CDR3, the DNA is TGTGCCAGCAGTCTGACTAGCGGGAGGGCCCACGAGCAGTACTTC. Its translation is CASSLTSGRAHEQYF.

With respect to this clonotype: A much bigger clone sits one base away, suggesting this may be a read error. The chain combines TRBV9 with TRBJ2-1, with 10 bases matching TRBD1. The CDR3 length is 18 residues. Germline-derived CDR1 and CDR2 are SGDLS and YYNGEE. CDR3 coding DNA: TGTGCCAGCAGCGTACCCCGTGCCCGGGACAGGGGCTACAATGAGCAGCTCTTC. Its translation: CASSVPRARDRGYNEQLF.

This clonotype was seen more than once but under ten times. The rearrangement joins TRBV25-1 to TRBJ2-5; weak D call: TRBD1 (5 bases). Trimming pared 6 bases from V and 5 bases from J, leaving 13 bases between. The CDR3 length is 13 residues. Germline CDR1 and CDR2: MGHDK and SYGVNS. CDR3 sequence: CASRGAGLETQYF. In DNA, the CDR3 is TGTGCCAGCAGAGGAGCAGGGCTGGAGACCCAGTACTTC.

This clonotype has a count of ten or more. The chain has TRBV18 and TRBJ2-1, with 12 bases matching TRBD2. The germline V gene encodes CDR1 KGHSH and CDR2 LQKENI. This CDR3 spans 16 amino acids. J was trimmed by 8 bases and V by 0 bases; bases with no gene match: 5. CDR3 coding DNA: TGTGCCAGCTCACCACCCCCTAGCGGGAGGGCCCATGAGCAGTTCTTC. Translation: CASSPPPSGRAHEQFF.

In its sample, this clonotype was seen a few times. This sequence joins TRBV19 and TRBJ1-3; perhaps TRBD1 as D (5 bases). Trimming cost V 7 bases and J 5 bases, with 18 bases left between them. The CDR3 has 15 residues. In germline, CDR1 is LNHDA, CDR2 SQIVND (reference sequence). CDR3 protein: CASTLYGTSRNTIYF. The CDR3 bases are TGTGCCAGTACCCTATATGGGACCTCAAGAAACACCATATATTTT.

This clonotype was seen ten or more times. The V gene is TRBV27, the J gene TRBJ2-1, with D possibly TRBD2 on 5 matching bases. This CDR3 is built from 11 residues. Deletions cut 8 bases from V and 9 bases from J, with 11 bases between. Looked up from germline, CDR1 is MNHEY and CDR2 is SMNVEV (reference sequence). This chain's CDR3 is CASRTVGEQFF. The DNA for the CDR3 is TGTGCCAGCCGGACTGTCGGTGAGCAGTTCTTC.

The chain is built from TRBV6-2 or TRBV6-3 and TRBJ1-2; 8 bases are shared with TRBD1. This CDR3 contains 15 residues. V was clipped by 0 bases and J by 6 bases; unmatched bases: 6. The V gene's germline CDR1 is MNHEY and CDR2 SVGEGT. The CDR3 bases are TGTGCCAGCAGTTACTCGACTCAGGGGGCGCATGGCTACACCTTC. Protein: CASSYSTQGAHGYTF.

This clonotype was counted ten times or more. The genes are TRBV20-1 and TRBJ2-3; D is uncertain. Germline CDR1 is DFQATT and CDR2 is SNEGSKA (reference sequence). Trimming took off 5 bases at V and 0 bases at J, with 3 bases between the two ends. This CDR3 is built from 11 residues. The CDR3, as DNA: TGCAGTGCTTGGAGCACAGATACGCAGTATTTT. Amino acid sequence: CSAWSTDTQYF.

This clonotype was observed a few times. The chain couples TRBV5-1 to TRBJ2-1, with 16 bases aligning to TRBD2. CDR3 length: 15 residues. Germline assignment: CDR1 SGHRS and CDR2 YFSETQ. Trimming at V came to 5 bases and at J to 9 bases, leaving 5 bases not matched to a gene. The CDR3 bases are TGCGCCAGCAGTTCGGGACTAGCGGGAGGGCCTGAGCAGTTCTTC. This sequence encodes CASSSGLAGGPEQFF. Drawing the rest from reference TRBV5-1 and TRBJ2-1, the complete variable domain is KAGVTQTPRYLIKTRGQQVTLSCSPISGHRSVSWYQQTPGQGLQFLFEYFSETQRNKGNFPGRFSGRQFSNSRSEMNVSTLELGDSALYLCASSSGLAGGPEQFFGPGTRLTVL.

This clonotype was seen only a few times. CDR3 amino acids: CASSFPPTSGTIRQYF. The CDR3 coding sequence is TGTGCCAGCAGTTTTCCCCCCACTAGCGGGACCATAAGGCAGTACTTC. This rearrangement joins TRBV28 to TRBJ2-7; 10 bases are shared with TRBD2. V lost 3 bases, J lost 9 bases, and 14 bases stayed unmatched. The CDR3 extends over 16 amino acids. The germline gives CDR1 MDHEN, CDR2 SYDVKM. The complete variable domain, with remaining parts taken from reference TRBV28 and TRBJ2-7, reads DVKVTQSSRYLVKRTGEKVFLECVQDMDHENMFWYRQDPGLGLRLIYFSYDVKMKEKGDIPEGYSVSREKKERFSLILESASTNQTSMYLCASSFPPTSGTIRQYFGPGTRLTVT.

This clonotype was picked up many times. The chain joins TRBV3-1 to TRBJ1-5; the D gene is possibly TRBD1 (6 bases). The CDR3 is made up of 14 amino acids. V lost 6 bases to trimming and J lost 3 bases, with 12 bases between them. CDR1 and CDR2 from the germline V gene are LGHDT and YNNKEL (reference sequence). The CDR3 protein is CASSYRESNQPQHF. As DNA, the CDR3 is TGTGCCAGCAGTTACAGGGAGTCCAATCAGCCCCAGCATTTT.

This clonotype was picked up a small number of times. The CDR3: CASSPGLKSSYEQYF. The CDR3 nucleotides are TGCGCCAGCAGCCCAGGACTGAAAAGCTCCTACGAGCAGTACTTC. The rearrangement links TRBV4-3 to TRBJ2-7; maybe TRBD2 (5 bases). The CDR3 runs to 15 residues. Trimming left V 4 bases short and J 0 bases short, with 13 bases between. CDR1 LGHNA and CDR2 YSLEER come from the germline V gene.

V is TRBV27 and J is TRBJ2-5, with 9 bases matching TRBD2. V shed 6 bases and J 2 bases; nucleotides not matched to a gene: 4. The CDR3 has 14 amino acids. Germline assignment: CDR1 MNHEY and CDR2 SMNVEV (reference sequence). In nucleotides, the CDR3 is TGTGCCAGCAGGCCTGCGGGAGGGCAAGAGACCCAGTACTTC. Protein sequence: CASRPAGGQETQYF.

This clonotype was counted many times. The gene calls are TRBV28 and TRBJ1-5; D is undetermined. CDR1 and CDR2 from the germline V gene are MDHEN and SYDVKM. Trimming removed 1 base from V and 2 bases from J, with 12 bases in between. The CDR3 extends over 16 amino acids. CDR3 coding DNA: TGTGCCAGCAGTTTATTGCGTCGGATTGGCAATCAGCCCCAGCATTTT. Protein product: CASSLLRRIGNQPQHF.

Of note for this clonotype: Since a much larger clone is just one base distant, this may be a read error. The CDR3 spells CASSLLWGYTEAFF. As DNA, the CDR3 is TGTGCCAGCAGTTTATTGTGGGGTTACACTGAAGCTTTCTTT. This chain joins TRBV27 and TRBJ1-1; D gene ambiguous. CDR1 is MNHEY and CDR2 is SMNVEV in the germline V gene (reference sequence). The V and J ends lost 1 base and 3 bases respectively, with 9 bases between them. This CDR3 contains 14 residues.

In this sample, this clonotype turned up many times. The J gene is TRBJ1-2, the V gene TRBV12-3 or TRBV12-4; D gene unclear. V gave up 3 bases and J gave up 8 bases, with 4 bases separating them. The CDR3 totals 10 residues. The CDR3 sequence: CASSLRGYTF. CDR3 nucleotide sequence: TGTGCCAGCAGTTTGCGGGGCTACACCTTC.

This clonotype was seen many times. J is TRBJ2-5 and V is TRBV2, with unresolved D. The CDR3 has 16 amino acids. The V gene's germline CDR1 is SNHLY and CDR2 FYNNEI. The V gene lost 6 bases and the J gene lost 10 bases, with 27 bases spanning the gap. CDR3 region: CASRVQGANLLINQYF. The CDR3 region has the DNA TGTGCCAGCAGGGTCCAAGGAGCAAATTTACTAATCAACCAGTACTTC.

The rearrangement links TRBV19 to TRBJ1-6; no reliable D call. This CDR3 spans 13 amino acids. Germline V gives CDR1 LNHDA, CDR2 SQIVND (reference sequence). The ends were cut back, 6 bases at V and 9 bases at J, with 12 bases in the middle. The CDR3: CASSPALFSPLHF. The CDR3 DNA sequence: TGTGCCAGTAGCCCGGCGTTGTTTTCACCCCTCCACTTT.

This clonotype was seen a handful of times. This chain links TRBV10-3 with TRBJ1-1, with TRBD1 as a possible D gene (6 bases). The length of the CDR3 is 15 residues. The V end lost 4 bases, the J end lost 4 bases, and 16 bases lay between the germline ends. Germline V gene data show CDR1 as ENHRY and CDR2 as SYGVKD. The CDR3 is CAISGDQGRGTEAFF. In DNA, the CDR3 is TGTGCCATCAGTGGGGACCAGGGGAGAGGCACTGAAGCTTTCTTT.

This clonotype was seen repeatedly, ten times or more. The chain combines TRBV27 with TRBJ1-2; 10 nucleotides agree with TRBD1. Germline V gene data show CDR1 as MNHEY and CDR2 as SMNVEV (reference sequence). J was trimmed by 4 bases and V by 5 bases; bases with no gene match: 7. CDR3 size: 15 residues. The CDR3 DNA reads as TGTGCCAGCAGTACCCGGGACAGGGGAGGCTATGGCTACACCTTC. Translating it yields CASSTRDRGGYGYTF.

This clonotype was observed many times. The chain has TRBV10-2 and TRBJ2-7, with 9 bases identical to TRBD1. The CDR3 consists of 13 residues. The junction had 3 bases not matched to a gene; V was cut back by 3 bases and J by 6 bases. Germline V lookup: CDR1 WSHSY, CDR2 SAAADI. CDR3 bases: TGCGCCAGCAGTGACGGGACAGGGCTCGAGCAGTACTTC. Its protein is CASSDGTGLEQYF.

This chain connects TRBV5-1 to TRBJ2-3; tentatively, D is TRBD2 (5 bases). The CDR3 contains 14 residues. The V gene's germline CDR1 is SGHRS and CDR2 YFSETQ. Trimming pared 4 bases from V and 2 bases from J, leaving 11 bases between. The CDR3 DNA reads as TGCGCCAGCAGCCCCGGACTCCTCACAGATACGCAGTATTTT. This codes for CASSPGLLTDTQYF.

V is TRBV28 and J is TRBJ2-2, with TRBD1 matching over 7 bases. The V gene's germline CDR1 is MDHEN and CDR2 SYDVKM. This CDR3 has 15 amino acids. V gave up 6 bases and J gave up 2 bases; unmatched junction bases: 6. DNA of the CDR3: TGTGCCAGCAGGAAAGGGGGCGTAAACACCGGGGAGCTGTTTTTT. Translating it yields CASRKGGVNTGELFF. The whole variable domain, remainder taken from reference TRBV28 and TRBJ2-2, is DVKVTQSSRYLVKRTGEKVFLECVQDMDHENMFWYRQDPGLGLRLIYFSYDVKMKEKGDIPEGYSVSREKKERFSLILESASTNQTSMYLCASRKGGVNTGELFFGEGSRLTVL.

This clonotype has ten or more counts. The chain has TRBV28 and TRBJ2-5, with D perhaps matching TRBD1 (5 bases). The V gene lost 3 bases and the J gene lost 0 bases, with 11 bases spanning the gap. In germline, CDR1 is MDHEN, CDR2 SYDVKM. There are 15 residues in the CDR3. CDR3 DNA: TGTGCCAGCAGTTTCACCGACAGTTACCAAGAGACCCAGTACTTC. Translating it yields CASSFTDSYQETQYF.

CDR3 amino acids: CASGLGPRDHEQFF. DNA for the CDR3: TGTGCTAGTGGTCTGGGGCCTCGGGACCATGAGCAGTTCTTC. The chain recombines TRBV12-5 with TRBJ2-1; D possibly uses TRBD1 or TRBD2 (5 bases each). The CDR3 extends over 14 amino acids. V lost 5 bases to trimming and J lost 8 bases, with 16 bases between them. Per germline, CDR1 LGHNT and CDR2 FRNRAP.

This clonotype was counted only a few times. The chain links TRBV7-3 to TRBJ2-7, with 11 bases aligning to TRBD1. Germline lookup yields CDR1 SGHTA and CDR2 FQGTGA. Losses at the gene ends were 5 bases for V and 3 bases for J; bases not matched to a gene: 9. The CDR3 is made up of 16 amino acids. In DNA, the CDR3 is TGTGCCAGCAGCCCCGGCTCGGGACAGGGGGGCTACGAGCAGTACTTC. It specifies CASSPGSGQGGYEQYF.